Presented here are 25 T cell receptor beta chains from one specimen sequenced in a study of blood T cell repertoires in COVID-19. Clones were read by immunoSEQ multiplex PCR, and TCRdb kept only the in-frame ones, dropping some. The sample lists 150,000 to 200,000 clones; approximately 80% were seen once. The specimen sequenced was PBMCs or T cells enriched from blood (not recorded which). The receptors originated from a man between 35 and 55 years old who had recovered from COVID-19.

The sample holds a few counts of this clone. The CDR3 loop is CASSQGQGGQPQHF. CDR3 nucleotide sequence: TGTGCCAGCAGCCAGGGACAGGGAGGCCAGCCCCAGCATTTT. The chain couples TRBV6-5 to TRBJ1-5, with 9 bases that match TRBD1. Germline trimming cut 6 bases from V and 7 bases from J; bases unmatched to any gene: 7. The germline CDR1 and CDR2 sequences are MNHEY and SVGAGI. The CDR3 totals 14 residues.

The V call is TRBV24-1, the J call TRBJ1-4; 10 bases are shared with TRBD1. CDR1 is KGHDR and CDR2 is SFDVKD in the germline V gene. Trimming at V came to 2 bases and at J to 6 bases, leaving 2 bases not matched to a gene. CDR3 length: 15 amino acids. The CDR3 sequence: CATSDSGTGDEKLFF. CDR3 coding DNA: TGTGCCACCAGTGATTCGGGGACAGGGGATGAAAAACTGTTTTTT.

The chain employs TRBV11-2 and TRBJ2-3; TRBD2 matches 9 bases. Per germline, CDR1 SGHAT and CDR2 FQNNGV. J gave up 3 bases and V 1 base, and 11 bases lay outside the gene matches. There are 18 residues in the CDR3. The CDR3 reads CASSLGRLAGGPTDTQYF. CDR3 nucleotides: TGTGCCAGCAGCTTAGGTCGGCTGGCGGGGGGGCCGACAGATACGCAGTATTTT.

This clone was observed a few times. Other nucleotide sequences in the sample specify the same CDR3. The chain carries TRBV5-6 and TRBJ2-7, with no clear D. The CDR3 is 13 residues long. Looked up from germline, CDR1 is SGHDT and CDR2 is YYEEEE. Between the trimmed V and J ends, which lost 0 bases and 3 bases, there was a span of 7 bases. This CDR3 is CASSLVDSYEQYF. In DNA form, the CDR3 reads TGTGCCAGCAGCTTGGTTGATAGCTACGAGCAGTACTTC.

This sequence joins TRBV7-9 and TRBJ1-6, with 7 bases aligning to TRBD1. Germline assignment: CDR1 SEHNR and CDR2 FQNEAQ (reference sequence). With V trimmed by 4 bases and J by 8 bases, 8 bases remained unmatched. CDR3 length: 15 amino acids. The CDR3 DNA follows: TGTGCCAGCAGCTCAGACAGGGAGAGCGATTCACCCCTCCACTTT. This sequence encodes CASSSDRESDSPLHF.

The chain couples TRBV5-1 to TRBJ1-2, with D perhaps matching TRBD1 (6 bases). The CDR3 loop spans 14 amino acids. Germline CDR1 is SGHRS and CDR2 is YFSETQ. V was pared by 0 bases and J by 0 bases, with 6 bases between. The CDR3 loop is CASSLGQANYGYTF. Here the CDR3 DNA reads TGCGCCAGCAGCTTGGGACAGGCTAACTATGGCTACACCTTC.

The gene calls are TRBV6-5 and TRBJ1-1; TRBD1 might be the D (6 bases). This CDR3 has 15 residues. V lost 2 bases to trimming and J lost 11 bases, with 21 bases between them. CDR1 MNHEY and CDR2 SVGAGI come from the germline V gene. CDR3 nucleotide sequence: TGTGCCAGCAGTTACCACACAGGGTCCCCGGGAGGGGCTTTCTTT. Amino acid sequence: CASSYHTGSPGGAFF.

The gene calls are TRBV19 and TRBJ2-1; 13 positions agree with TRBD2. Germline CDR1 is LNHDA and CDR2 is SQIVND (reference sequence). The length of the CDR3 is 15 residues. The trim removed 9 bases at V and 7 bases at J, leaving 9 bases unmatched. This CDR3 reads CASTLTSGGYNEQFF. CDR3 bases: TGTGCCAGCACACTGACTAGCGGGGGGTATAATGAGCAGTTCTTC.

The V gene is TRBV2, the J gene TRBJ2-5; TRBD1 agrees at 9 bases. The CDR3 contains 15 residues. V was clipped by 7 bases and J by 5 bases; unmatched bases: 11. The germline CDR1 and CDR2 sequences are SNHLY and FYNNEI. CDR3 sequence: CASTLTGTGWETQYF. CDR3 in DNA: TGTGCCAGCACCCTGACAGGGACAGGGTGGGAGACCCAGTACTTC.

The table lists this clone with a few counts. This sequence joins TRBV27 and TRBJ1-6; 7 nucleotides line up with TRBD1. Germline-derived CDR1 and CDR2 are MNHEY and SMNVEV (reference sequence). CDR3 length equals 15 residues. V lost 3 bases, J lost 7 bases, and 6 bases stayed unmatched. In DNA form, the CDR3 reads TGTGCCAGCAGTTTCTACGACAGGGTGAATTCACCCCTCCACTTT. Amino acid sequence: CASSFYDRVNSPLHF.

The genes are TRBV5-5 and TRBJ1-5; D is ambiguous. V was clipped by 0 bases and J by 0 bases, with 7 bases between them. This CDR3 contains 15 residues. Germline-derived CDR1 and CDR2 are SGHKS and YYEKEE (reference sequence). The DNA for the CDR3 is TGTGCCAGCAGCTTGGACAGCAATAGCAATCAGCCCCAGCATTTT. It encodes CASSLDSNSNQPQHF.

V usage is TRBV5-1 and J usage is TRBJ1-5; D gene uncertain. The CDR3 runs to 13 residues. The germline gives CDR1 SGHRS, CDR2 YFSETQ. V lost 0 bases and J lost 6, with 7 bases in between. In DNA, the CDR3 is TGCGCCAGCAGCTTGGGTAATAGTCAGCCCCAGCATTTT. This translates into CASSLGNSQPQHF.

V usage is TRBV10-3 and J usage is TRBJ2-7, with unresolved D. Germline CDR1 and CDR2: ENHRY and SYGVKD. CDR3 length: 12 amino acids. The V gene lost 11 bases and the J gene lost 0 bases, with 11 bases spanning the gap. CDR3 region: CASAQSSYEQYF. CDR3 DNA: TGTGCCTCGGCACAGTCCTCCTACGAGCAGTACTTC.

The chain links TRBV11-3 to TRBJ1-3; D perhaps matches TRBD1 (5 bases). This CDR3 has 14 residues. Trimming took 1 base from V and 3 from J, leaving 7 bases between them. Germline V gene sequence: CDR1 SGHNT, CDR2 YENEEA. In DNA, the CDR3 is TGTGCCAGCAGCTTAGGACAGCTTGGAAACACCATATATTTT. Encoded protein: CASSLGQLGNTIYF.

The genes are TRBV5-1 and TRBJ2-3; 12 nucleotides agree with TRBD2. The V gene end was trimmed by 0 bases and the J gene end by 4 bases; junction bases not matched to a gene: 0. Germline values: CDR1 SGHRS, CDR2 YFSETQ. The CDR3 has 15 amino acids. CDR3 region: CASSLASGGADTQYF. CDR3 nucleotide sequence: TGCGCCAGCAGCTTGGCTAGCGGGGGGGCAGATACGCAGTATTTT.

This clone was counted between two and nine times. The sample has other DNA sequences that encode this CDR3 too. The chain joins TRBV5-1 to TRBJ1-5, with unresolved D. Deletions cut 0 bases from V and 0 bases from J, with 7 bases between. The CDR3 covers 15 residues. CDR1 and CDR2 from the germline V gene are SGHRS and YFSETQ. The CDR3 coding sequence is TGCGCCAGCAGCTTGGACGCGTATAGCAATCAGCCCCAGCATTTT. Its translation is CASSLDAYSNQPQHF.

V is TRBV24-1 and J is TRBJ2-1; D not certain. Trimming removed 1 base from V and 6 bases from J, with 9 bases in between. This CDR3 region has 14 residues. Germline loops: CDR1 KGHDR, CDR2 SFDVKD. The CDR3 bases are TGTGCCACCAGTGATTTCACTCGATCCAATGAGCAGTTCTTC. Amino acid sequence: CATSDFTRSNEQFF.

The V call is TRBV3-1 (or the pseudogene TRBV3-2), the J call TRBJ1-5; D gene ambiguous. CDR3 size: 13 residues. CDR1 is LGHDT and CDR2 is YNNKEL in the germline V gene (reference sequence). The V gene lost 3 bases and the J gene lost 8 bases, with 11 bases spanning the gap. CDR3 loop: CASSQTQREPQHF. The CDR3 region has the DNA TGTGCCAGCAGCCAGACTCAGAGGGAGCCCCAGCATTTT.

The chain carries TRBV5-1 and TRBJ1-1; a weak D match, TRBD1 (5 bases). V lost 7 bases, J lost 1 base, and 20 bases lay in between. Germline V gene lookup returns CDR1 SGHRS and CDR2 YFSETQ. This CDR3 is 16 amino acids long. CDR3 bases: TGCGCCAGCGGAAGGGGTGGCTACCGAGGGAACACTGAAGCTTTCTTT. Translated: CASGRGGYRGNTEAFF. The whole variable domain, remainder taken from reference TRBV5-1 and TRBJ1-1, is KAGVTQTPRYLIKTRGQQVTLSCSPISGHRSVSWYQQTPGQGLQFLFEYFSETQRNKGNFPGRFSGRQFSNSRSEMNVSTLELGDSALYLCASGRGGYRGNTEAFFGQGTRLTVV.

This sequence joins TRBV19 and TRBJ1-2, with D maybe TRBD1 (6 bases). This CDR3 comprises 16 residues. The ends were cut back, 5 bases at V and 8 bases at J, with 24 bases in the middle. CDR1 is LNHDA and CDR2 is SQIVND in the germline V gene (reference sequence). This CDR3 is CASSEPGHPSDWGYTF. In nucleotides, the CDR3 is TGTGCCAGTAGTGAGCCGGGACACCCCAGCGATTGGGGCTACACCTTC.

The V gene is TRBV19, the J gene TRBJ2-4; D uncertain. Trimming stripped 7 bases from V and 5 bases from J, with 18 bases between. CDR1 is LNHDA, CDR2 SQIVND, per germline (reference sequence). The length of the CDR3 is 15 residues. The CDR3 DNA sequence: TGTGCCAGTAAGTCGGGTGAATTATCCCAAAACATTCAGTACTTC. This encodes CASKSGELSQNIQYF.

The CDR3 loop is CASSRSAGTTSYNEQFF. CDR3 nucleotides: TGCGCCAGCAGTCGATCCGCCGGGACAACTTCCTACAATGAGCAGTTCTTC. The chain combines TRBV23-1 with TRBJ2-1, with a tentative D call TRBD1 (6 bases). TRBV23-1 is noted as an ORF with a role that remains uncertain. The CDR3 totals 17 residues. Trimming removed 4 bases from V and 1 base from J, with 17 bases in between.

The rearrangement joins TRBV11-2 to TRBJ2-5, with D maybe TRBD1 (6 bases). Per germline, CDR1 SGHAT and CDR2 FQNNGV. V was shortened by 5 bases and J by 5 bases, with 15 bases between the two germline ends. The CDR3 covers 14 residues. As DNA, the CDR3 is TGTGCCAGCAGCACAGGGCTAGGGGTTGAGACCCAGTACTTC. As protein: CASSTGLGVETQYF.

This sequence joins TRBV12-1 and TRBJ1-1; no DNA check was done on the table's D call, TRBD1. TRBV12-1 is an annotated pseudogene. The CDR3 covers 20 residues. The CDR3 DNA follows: TGTGCCAGCAGCTATCCACGGGACACCTTGACCAGGGAAGGGGTTGCTGAAGCTTTCTTT. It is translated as CASSYPRDTLTREGVAEAFF.

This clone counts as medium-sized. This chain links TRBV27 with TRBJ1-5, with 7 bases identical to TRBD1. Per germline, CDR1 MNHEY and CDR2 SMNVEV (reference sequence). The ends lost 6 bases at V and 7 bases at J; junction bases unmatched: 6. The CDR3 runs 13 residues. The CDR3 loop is CASSPRGDQPQHF. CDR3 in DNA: TGTGCCAGCAGCCCCAGGGGGGACCAGCCCCAGCATTTT.